What follows are 5 T cell receptor beta chains derived from one specimen sequenced in a study of T cells in Graves' hyperthyroidism and ophthalmopathy. What was amplified from RNA transcripts were TCR beta CDR3 regions. The primer set for the first-round RT-PCR of the TCR CDR3 was HTBI. TCRdb recomputed calls from the multiplex PCR reads with MiXCR, one row per CDR3 protein. Found here are 700,000 to 950,000 distinct CDR3 sequences, roughly a third of them singletons; the top ten hold around 30%. The sequencing sample was made of blood. The receptor set was obtained from a woman aged 40 to 55 with Graves' hyperthyroidism.

V gene TRBV4-3 combines with J gene TRBJ1-6; D gene unclear. Germline V lookup: CDR1 LGHNA, CDR2 YSLEER. Trimming pared 4 bases from V and 5 bases from J, leaving 15 bases between. CDR3 length: 16 amino acids. CDR3 loop: CASSREISVDNSPLHF. The CDR3 nucleotides read TGCGCCAGCAGCCGAGAGATAAGTGTGGATAATTCACCCCTCCACTTT.

As for this clonotype: It may be a read error: a sequence one base away is much more abundant. The genes are TRBV29-1 and TRBJ2-5, with D possibly being TRBD2 (6 bases). This CDR3 is 13 amino acids long. Germline-derived CDR1 and CDR2 are SQVTM and ANQGSEA. This chain's CDR3 is CSVAPSGEETQHF. The DNA of the CDR3 is TGCAGCGTTGCCCCATCGGGGGAAGAGACCCAGCACTTC.

At least ten counts were recorded for this clonotype. The V call is TRBV12-3 or TRBV12-4, the J call TRBJ1-2, with 7 bases aligning to TRBD1. V was clipped by 7 bases and J by 0 bases; unmatched bases: 5. This CDR3 is built from 14 residues. The CDR3 loop is CASTRDRANYGYTF. DNA of the CDR3: TGTGCCAGCACCCGGGACAGAGCTAACTATGGCTACACCTTC.

The V call is TRBV7-2, the J call TRBJ2-5, with D perhaps given as TRBD1 or TRBD2 (6 bases each). Per the germline V gene, CDR1 is SGHTA and CDR2 is FQGNSA. Trimming stripped 1 base from V and 5 bases from J, with 11 bases between. The CDR3 totals 14 residues. The CDR3, as DNA: TGTACCAGCAGCTTAGGGGGGGCGTTGGAGACCCAGTACTTC. It encodes CTSSLGGALETQYF.

This clonotype was picked up many times. The chain carries TRBV7-2 and TRBJ2-7; no firm D call. Trimming left V 8 bases short and J 0 bases short, with 17 bases between. Germline CDR1 and CDR2: SGHTA and FQGNSA. The CDR3 covers 15 residues. The CDR3 spells CASATLAGSSYEQYF. CDR3 DNA sequence: TGTGCCAGCGCCACATTGGCAGGCAGCTCCTACGAGCAGTACTTC.